This TCR beta chain was found in a study of T cell responses to AZD1222 COVID-19 vaccine. General study findings and limits: Baseline antibody screening turned up just a handful of seropositive AZD1222 recipients. Two AZD1222 administrations were followed by greater Spike-specific TCR breadth and depth. Unmutated variant regions are reportedly the target of nearly half of TCRs that are spike-specific. Repertoire sampling happened only post peak T cell response.

This clone was detected only a few times. What it binds is not known. TCRdb keeps only in-frame clones here, not all; method: immunoSEQ multiplex PCR. The sample lists about 140,000 clones; 93% were seen once. Sequences were derived from peripheral blood, sampled after recovery from COVID-19. The clonotype was recovered from an adult who had recovered from COVID-19.

The CDR3: CASSLSAGANTGELFF. The CDR3 DNA sequence: TGTGCCAGCAGCTTAAGTGCCGGGGCCAACACCGGGGAGCTGTTTTTT. The rearrangement joins TRBV7-8 to TRBJ2-2; TRBD1 or TRBD2 may be the D gene (5 bases each). The V gene's germline CDR1 is SGHVS and CDR2 FQNEAQ. The CDR3 runs 16 residues. With 2 bases removed from V and 2 bases from J, the gap between germline ends came to 12 bases.